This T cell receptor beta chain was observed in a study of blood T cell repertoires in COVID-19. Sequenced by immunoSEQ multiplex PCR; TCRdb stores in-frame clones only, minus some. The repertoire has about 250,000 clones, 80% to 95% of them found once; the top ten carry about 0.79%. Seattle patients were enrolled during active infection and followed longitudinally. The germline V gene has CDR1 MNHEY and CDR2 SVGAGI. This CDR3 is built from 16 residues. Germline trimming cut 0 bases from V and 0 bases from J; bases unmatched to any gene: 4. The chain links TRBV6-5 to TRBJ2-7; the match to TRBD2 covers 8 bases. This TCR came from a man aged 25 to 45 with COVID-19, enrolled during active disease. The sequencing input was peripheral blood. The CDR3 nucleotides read TGTGCCAGCAGTTACTCGGCCGGGGGGGACTCCTACGAGCAGTACTTC. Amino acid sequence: CASSYSAGGDSYEQYF.